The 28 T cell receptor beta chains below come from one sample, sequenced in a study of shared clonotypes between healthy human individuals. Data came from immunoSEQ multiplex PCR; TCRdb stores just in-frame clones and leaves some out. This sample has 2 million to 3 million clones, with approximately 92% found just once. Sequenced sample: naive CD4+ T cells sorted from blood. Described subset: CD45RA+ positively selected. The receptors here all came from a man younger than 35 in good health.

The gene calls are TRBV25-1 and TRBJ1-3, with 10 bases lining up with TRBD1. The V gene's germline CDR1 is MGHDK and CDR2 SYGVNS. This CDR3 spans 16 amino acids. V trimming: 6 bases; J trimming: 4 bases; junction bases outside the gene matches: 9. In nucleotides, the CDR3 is TGTGCCAGCAGGCGACAGGGGGCTGTTGGAGGAAACACCATATATTTT. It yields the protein CASRRQGAVGGNTIYF. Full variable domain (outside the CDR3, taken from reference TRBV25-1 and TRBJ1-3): EADIYQTPRYLVIGTGKKITLECSQTMGHDKMYWYQQDPGMELHLIHYSYGVNSTEKGDLSSESTVSRIRTEHFPLTLESARPSHTSQYLCASRRQGAVGGNTIYFGEGSWLTVV.

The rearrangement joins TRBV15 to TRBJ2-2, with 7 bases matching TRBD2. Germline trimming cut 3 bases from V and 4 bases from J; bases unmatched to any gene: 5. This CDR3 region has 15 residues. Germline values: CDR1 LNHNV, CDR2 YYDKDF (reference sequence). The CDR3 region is CATSRRRGVTGELFF. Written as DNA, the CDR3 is TGTGCCACCAGCAGGCGACGGGGGGTCACCGGGGAGCTGTTTTTT.

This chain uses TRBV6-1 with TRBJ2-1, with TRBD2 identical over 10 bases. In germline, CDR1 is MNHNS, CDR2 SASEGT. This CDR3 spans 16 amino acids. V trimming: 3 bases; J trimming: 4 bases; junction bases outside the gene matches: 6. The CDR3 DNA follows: TGTGCCAGCAGTGATACAGGGACTAGCGCGTACAATGAGCAGTTCTTC. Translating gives CASSDTGTSAYNEQFF.

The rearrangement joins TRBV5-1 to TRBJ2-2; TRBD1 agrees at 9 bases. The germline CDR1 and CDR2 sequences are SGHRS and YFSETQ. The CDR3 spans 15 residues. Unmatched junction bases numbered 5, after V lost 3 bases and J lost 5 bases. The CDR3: CASSWGQGITGELFF. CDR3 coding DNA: TGCGCCAGCAGCTGGGGACAGGGTATAACCGGGGAGCTGTTTTTT.

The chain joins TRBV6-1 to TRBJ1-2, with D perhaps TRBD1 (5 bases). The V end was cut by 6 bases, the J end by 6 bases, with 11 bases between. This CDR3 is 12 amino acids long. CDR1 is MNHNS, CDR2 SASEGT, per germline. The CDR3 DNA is TGTGCCAGCAGCAGGGTACAAAATGGCTACACCTTC. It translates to CASSRVQNGYTF.

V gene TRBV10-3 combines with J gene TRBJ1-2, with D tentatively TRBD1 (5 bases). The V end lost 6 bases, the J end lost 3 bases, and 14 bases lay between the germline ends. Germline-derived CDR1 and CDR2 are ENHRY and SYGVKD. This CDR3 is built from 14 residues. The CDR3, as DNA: TGTGCCATCAGGGGGGACCTCCTGTACTATGGCTACACCTTC. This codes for CAIRGDLLYYGYTF.

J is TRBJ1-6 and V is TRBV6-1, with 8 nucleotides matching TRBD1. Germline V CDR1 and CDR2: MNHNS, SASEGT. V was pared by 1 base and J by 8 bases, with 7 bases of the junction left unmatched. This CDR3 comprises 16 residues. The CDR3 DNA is TGTGCCAGCAGTGAAGATGGACAGGGCGCCTATTCACCCCTCCACTTT. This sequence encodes CASSEDGQGAYSPLHF.

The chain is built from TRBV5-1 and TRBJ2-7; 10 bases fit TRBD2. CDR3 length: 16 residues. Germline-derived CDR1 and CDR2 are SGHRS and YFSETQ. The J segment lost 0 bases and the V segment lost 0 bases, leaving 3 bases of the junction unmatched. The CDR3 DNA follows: TGCGCCAGCAGCTTGGCTAGCGGGGGCCGCTCCTACGAGCAGTACTTC. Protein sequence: CASSLASGGRSYEQYF.

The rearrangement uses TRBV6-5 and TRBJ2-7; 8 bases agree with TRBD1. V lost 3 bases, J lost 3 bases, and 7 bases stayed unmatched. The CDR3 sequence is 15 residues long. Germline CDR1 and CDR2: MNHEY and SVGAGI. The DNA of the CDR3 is TGTGCCAGCAGTTATTCGACCGGGACAGGCTACGAGCAGTACTTC. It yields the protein CASSYSTGTGYEQYF.

This CDR3 is CASTALDGSNQPQHF. The CDR3 region has the DNA TGTGCCAGCACCGCATTGGACGGTAGCAATCAGCCCCAGCATTTT. The chain is built from TRBV7-9 and TRBJ1-5; D remains unclear. The V end lost 7 bases, the J end lost 0 bases, and 13 bases lay between the germline ends. The CDR3 is 15 amino acids. Germline CDR1 is SEHNR and CDR2 is FQNEAQ (reference sequence). Full variable domain (outside the CDR3, taken from reference TRBV7-9 and TRBJ1-5): DTGVSQNPRHKITKRGQNVTFRCDPISEHNRLYWYRQTLGQGPEFLTYFQNEAQLEKSRLLSDRFSAERPKGSFSTLEIQRTEQGDSAMYLCASTALDGSNQPQHFGDGTRLSIL.

The CDR3: CASSFSRVADTQYF. The CDR3, as DNA: TGTGCCAGCAGCTTTTCCAGGGTAGCAGATACGCAGTATTTT. The chain has TRBV7-9 and TRBJ2-3; the D gene is possibly TRBD1 (5 bases). The ends were cut back, 3 bases at V and 4 bases at J, with 11 bases in the middle. The CDR3 is 14 residues long. Germline V lookup: CDR1 SEHNR, CDR2 FQNEAQ (reference sequence).

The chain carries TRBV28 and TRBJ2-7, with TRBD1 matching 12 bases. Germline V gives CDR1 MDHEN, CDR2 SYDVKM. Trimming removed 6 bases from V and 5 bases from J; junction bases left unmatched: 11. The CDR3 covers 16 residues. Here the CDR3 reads CASSFLTGTGGNEQYF. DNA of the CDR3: TGTGCCAGCAGCTTCCTTACGGGGACAGGGGGCAACGAGCAGTACTTC.

The CDR3 region is CASSRDGGINGYTF. The CDR3 DNA is TGTGCCAGCAGCCGGGACGGTGGGATCAATGGCTACACCTTC. V is TRBV5-6 and J is TRBJ1-2, with D maybe TRBD1 (5 bases). The CDR3 loop spans 14 amino acids. The germline gives CDR1 SGHDT, CDR2 YYEEEE. V shed 4 bases and J shed 6 bases, with 16 bases lying between them.

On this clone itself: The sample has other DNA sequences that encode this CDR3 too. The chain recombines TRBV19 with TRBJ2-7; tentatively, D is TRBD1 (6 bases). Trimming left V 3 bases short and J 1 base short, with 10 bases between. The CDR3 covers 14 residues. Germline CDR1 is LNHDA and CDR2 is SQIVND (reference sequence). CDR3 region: CASSMGTKSYEQYF. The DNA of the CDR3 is TGTGCCAGTAGTATGGGGACAAAATCCTACGAGCAGTACTTC.

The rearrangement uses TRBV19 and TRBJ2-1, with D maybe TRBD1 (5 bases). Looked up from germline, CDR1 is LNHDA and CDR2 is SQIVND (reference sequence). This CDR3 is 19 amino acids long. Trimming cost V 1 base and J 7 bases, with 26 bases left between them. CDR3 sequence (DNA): TGTGCCAGTAGTATAGGGCAGGGTTCCGCAGCCCGGTCCTGGAATGAGCAGTTCTTC. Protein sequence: CASSIGQGSAARSWNEQFF.

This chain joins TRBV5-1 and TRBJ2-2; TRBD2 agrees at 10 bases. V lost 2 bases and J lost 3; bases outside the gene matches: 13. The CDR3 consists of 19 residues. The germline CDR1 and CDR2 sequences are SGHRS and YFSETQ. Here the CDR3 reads CASSFRLAGLLSDTGELFF. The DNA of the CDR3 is TGCGCCAGCAGCTTCAGACTAGCGGGCCTCTTATCGGACACCGGGGAGCTGTTTTTT.

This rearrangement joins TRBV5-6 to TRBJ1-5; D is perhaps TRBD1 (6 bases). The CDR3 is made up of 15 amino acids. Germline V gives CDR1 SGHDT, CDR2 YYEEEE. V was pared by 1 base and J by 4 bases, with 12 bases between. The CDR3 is CASSLWGTQNQPQHF. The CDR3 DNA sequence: TGTGCCAGCAGCTTGTGGGGGACACAGAATCAGCCCCAGCATTTT.

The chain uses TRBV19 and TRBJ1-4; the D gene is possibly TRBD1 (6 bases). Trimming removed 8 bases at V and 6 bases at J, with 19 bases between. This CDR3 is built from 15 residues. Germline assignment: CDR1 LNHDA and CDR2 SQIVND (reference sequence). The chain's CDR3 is CASSRNRGADEKLFF. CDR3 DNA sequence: TGTGCCAGTTCCAGGAATCGGGGGGCGGATGAAAAACTGTTTTTT.

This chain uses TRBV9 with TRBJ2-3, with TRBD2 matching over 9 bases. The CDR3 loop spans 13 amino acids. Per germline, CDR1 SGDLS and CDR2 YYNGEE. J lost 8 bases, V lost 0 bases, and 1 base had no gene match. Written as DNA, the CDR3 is TGTGCCAGCAGCGTAGAACTAGCGGGTACGCAGTATTTT. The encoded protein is CASSVELAGTQYF.

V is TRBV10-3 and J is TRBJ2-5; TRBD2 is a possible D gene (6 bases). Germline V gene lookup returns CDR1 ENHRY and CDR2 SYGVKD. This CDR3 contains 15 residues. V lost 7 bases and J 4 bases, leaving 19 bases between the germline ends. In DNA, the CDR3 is TGTGCCATCACCCCGCGGGTCGGAGCGGGAGAGACCCAGTACTTC. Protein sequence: CAITPRVGAGETQYF.

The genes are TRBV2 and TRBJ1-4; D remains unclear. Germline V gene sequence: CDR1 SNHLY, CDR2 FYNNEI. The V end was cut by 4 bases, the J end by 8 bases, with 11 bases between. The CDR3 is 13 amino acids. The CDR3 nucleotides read TGTGCCAGCAGTGTAGGCTGGCGCGAAAAACTGTTTTTT. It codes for CASSVGWREKLFF.

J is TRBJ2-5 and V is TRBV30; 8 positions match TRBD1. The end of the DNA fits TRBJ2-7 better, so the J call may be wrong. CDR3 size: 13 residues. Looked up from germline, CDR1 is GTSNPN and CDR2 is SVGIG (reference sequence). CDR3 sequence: CAWSYRGSNEQYF. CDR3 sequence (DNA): TGTGCCTGGAGCTACAGGGGGAGCAACGAGCAGTACTTC.

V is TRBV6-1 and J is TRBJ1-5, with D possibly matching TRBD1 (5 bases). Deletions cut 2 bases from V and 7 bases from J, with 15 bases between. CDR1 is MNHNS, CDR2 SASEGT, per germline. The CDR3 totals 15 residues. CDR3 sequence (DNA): TGTGCCAGCAGTGAAATGTGGCTTAGGGACCAGCCCCAGCATTTT. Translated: CASSEMWLRDQPQHF.

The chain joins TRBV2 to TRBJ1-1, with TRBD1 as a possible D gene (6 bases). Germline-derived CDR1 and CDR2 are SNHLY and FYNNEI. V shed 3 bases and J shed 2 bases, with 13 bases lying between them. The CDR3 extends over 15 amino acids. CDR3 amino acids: CASSDQGLFNTEAFF. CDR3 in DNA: TGTGCCAGCAGTGATCAGGGGCTTTTTAACACTGAAGCTTTCTTT.

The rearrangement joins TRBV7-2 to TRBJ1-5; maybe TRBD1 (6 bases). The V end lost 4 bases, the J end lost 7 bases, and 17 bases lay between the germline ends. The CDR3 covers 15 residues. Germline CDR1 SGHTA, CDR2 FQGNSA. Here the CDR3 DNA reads TGTGCCAGCAGCTCGGGGGGGGCCGGGCAGCAGCCCCAGCATTTT. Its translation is CASSSGGAGQQPQHF.

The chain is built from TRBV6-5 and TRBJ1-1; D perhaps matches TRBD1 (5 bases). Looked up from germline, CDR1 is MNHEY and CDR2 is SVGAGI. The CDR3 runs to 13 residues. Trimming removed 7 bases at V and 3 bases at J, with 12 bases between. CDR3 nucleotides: TGTGCCAGCAAAAAGGGACGAGACACTGAAGCTTTCTTT. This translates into CASKKGRDTEAFF.

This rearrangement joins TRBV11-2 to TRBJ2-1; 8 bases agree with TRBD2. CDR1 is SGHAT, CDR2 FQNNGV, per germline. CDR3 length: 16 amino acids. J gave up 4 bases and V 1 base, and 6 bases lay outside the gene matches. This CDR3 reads CASSLVPGGPYNEQFF. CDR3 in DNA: TGTGCCAGCAGCTTAGTTCCGGGAGGGCCGTACAATGAGCAGTTCTTC.

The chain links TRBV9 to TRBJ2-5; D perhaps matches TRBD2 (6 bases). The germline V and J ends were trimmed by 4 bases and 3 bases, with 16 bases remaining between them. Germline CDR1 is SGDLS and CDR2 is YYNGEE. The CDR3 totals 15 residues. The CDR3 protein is CASSPERLGEETQYF. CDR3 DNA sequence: TGTGCCAGCAGCCCCGAGAGACTAGGCGAAGAGACCCAGTACTTC.